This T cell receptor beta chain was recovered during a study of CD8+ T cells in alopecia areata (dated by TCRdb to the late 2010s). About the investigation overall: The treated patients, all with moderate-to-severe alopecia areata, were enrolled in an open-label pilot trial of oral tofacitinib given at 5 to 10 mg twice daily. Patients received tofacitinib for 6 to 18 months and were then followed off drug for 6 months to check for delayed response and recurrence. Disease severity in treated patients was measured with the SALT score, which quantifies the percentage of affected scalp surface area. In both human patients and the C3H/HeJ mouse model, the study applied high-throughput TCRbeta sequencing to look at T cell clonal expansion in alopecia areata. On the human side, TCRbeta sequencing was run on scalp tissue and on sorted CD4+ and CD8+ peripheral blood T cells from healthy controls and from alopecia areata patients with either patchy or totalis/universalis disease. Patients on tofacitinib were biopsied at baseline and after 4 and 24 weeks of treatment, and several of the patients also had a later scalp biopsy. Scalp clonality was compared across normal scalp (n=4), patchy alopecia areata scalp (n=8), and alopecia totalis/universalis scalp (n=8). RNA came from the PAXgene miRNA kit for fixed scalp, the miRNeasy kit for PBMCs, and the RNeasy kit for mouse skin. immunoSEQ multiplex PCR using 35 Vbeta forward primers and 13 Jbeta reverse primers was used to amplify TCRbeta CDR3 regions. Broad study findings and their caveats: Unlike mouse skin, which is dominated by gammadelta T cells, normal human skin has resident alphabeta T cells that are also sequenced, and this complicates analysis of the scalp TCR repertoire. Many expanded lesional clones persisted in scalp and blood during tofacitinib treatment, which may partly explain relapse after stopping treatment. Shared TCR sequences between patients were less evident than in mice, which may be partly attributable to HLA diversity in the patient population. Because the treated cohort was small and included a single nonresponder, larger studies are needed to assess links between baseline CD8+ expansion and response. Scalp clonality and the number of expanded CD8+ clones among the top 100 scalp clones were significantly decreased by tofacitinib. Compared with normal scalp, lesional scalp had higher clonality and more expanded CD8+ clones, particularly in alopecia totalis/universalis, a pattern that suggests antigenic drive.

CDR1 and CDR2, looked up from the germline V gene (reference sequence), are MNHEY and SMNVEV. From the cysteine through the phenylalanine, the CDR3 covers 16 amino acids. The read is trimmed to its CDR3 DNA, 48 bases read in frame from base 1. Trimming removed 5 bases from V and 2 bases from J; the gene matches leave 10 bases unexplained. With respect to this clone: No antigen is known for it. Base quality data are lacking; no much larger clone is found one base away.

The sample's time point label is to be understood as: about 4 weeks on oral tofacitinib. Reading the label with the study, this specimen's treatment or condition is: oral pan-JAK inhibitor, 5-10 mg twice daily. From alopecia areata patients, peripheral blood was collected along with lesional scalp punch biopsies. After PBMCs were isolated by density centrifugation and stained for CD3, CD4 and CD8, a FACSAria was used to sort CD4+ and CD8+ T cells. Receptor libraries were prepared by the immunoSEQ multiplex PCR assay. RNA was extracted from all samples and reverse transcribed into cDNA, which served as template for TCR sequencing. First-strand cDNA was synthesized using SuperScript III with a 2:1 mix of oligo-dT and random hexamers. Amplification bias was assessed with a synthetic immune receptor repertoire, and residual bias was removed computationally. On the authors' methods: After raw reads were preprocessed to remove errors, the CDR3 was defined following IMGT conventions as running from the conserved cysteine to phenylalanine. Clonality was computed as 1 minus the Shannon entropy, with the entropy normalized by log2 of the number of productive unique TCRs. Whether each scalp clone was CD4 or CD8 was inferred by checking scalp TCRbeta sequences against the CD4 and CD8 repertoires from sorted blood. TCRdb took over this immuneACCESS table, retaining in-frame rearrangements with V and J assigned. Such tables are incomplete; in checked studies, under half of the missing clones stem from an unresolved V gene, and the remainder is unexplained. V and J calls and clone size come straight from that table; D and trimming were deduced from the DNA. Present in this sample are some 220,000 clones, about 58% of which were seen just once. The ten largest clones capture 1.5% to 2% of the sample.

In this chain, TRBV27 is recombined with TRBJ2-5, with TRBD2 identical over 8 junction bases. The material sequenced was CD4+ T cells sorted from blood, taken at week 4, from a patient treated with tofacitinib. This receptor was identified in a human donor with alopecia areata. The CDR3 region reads CASSRRTSLRQETQYF. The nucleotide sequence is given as TGTGCCAGCAGTCGCAGGACTAGCTTAAGGCAAGAGACCCAGTACTTC.